The following is a TCR beta chain sequence with its context. Its target antigen remains unknown. No qualities accompany the bases; no much larger clone lies one base away. This sample stems from a study of blood T cells in healthy people across ages (dated by TCRdb to between 2014 and 2017). As for the study more broadly: In model experiments, template switching captured about one uniquely barcoded TCR beta cDNA molecule for every two T cells. Donors of different ages were randomly distributed across sequencing lanes to avoid experimental bias. Using the same blood draw, the study looked at two additional independent replicas of 1 million unique cDNA reads for two donors, one aged 18 to 30 and the other aged 80 or older. Using deep sequencing normalized with unique cDNA molecular identifiers, the study measured how TCR beta repertoire diversity changes with age. The donors were split into four age groups: young (average about 15 years), middle-aged (roughly 39), aged (about 56) and long-lived (approximately 80). The paper as a whole reports these results and caveats: Observed TCR beta diversity per million T cells fell roughly linearly with age, and a significant reduction was already apparent by age about 36. The percentage of naive T cells measured by flow cytometry correlated strongly with observed TCR beta diversity. Compared with the aged group, the long-lived group had more naive CD4+ T cells, fewer expanded clones and increased TCR diversity, suggesting age selection. Estimates of total diversity from one million sequenced T cells were regarded as lower bounds and underestimates. Because donor CMV infection status was unknown, age-related changes in expanded clonotypes were potentially confounded. Bulk unsorted PBMC profiling prevented conclusive comparison of naive and antigen-experienced compartments.

Donors were a few dozen systemically healthy Caucasian individuals from Russia aged roughly 6 to 90 years. Each donor gave around 9.9 milliliters of peripheral blood, collected into EDTA-treated Vacutainer tubes. Ficoll-Paque density-gradient centrifugation was used to isolate PBMCs, with at least 7 million obtained per sample. Trizol reagent was used to extract total RNA from the PBMCs, yielding at least 5 micrograms per sample. The percentages of naive CD45RAhigh/CD27high T cells were determined by flow cytometry on a PBMC aliquot from every donor. CDR1 and CDR2 were assigned from the germline V gene as MGHDK and SYGVNS. V is pared back by 6 bases and J by 0 bases, with 12 bases lying between the germline termini. Reading from cysteine to phenylalanine, the CDR3 counts 14 amino acids. Left in the record is the CDR3 DNA by itself, 42 bases read in frame from the first base. To prepare the library, 5' RACE was applied. Sequenced using an Illumina HiSeq 2500. A second PCR of about 6 to 11 cycles was run with a J-beta primer mix and a sample-barcoded 5' primer. Each TCR beta cDNA molecule received a unique molecular identifier from a template-switch 5' adaptor carrying 12 random nucleotides. At least 2.5 million CDR3-containing paired-end reads were obtained from each sample. The Mint cDNA synthesis kit, primed by a TRBC-specific oligonucleotide, was used to synthesize first-strand cDNA from all RNA. After uracil-DNA glycosylase treatment, a first 18-cycle PCR used universal primers M1SS and BC2_uni_R on all cDNA. Per the original workflow: For normalization, 1 million high-quality reads were randomly selected from each sample, with every read carrying a distinct molecular identifier. Instead of being binned into consensus sequences, reads with shared molecular identifiers were discarded. MiTCR, set to a Q25 quality threshold and the strictest error-elimination algorithm, was used for CDR3 identification, clonotype clustering and error correction. A nonparametric unseen species model with Euler transformation was used to estimate lower-bound total TCR beta diversity. Clones were called with MiXCR by TCRdb after fastp trimmed the public reads at Q25, and only in-frame beta chains were retained. Entries are consolidated by CDR3 protein sequence, retaining the most common genes and DNA. The V and J calls were determined by TCRdb, not by the authors. In all, the sample holds about 780,000 distinct CDR3 sequences, and about half of those were seen once. About a sixth of the sample goes to the ten largest clones.

The sequenced material came from blood. The V gene is TRBV25-1 and the J gene is TRBJ2-7; the D gene is perhaps TRBD2, from 6 matching bases. The clonotype was recovered from a man older than 75 in good health. The DNA sequence is as follows: TGTGCCAGCAGCCCAGCGGGCCCCTCCTACGAGCAGTACTTC. Its protein reads: CASSPAGPSYEQYF.